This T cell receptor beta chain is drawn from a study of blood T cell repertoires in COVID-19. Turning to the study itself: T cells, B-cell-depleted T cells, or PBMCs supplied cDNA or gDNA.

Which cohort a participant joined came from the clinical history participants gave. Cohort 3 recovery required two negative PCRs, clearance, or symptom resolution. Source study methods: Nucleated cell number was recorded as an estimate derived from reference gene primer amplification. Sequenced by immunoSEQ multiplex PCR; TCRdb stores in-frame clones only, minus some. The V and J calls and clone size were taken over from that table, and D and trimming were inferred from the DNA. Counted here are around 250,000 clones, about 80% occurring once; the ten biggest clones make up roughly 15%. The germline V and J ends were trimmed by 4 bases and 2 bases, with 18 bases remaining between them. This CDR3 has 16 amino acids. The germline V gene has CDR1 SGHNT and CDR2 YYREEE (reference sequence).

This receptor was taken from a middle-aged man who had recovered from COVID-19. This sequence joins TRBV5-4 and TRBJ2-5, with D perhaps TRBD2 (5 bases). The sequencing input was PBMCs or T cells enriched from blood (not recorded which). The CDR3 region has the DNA TGTGCCAGCAGCCCCACTAGACCCTTGAATCAAGAGACCCAGTACTTC. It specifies CASSPTRPLNQETQYF.